This T cell receptor (beta chain) was sequenced in a study of control samples from healthy donors and cancer patients. Clones were read by immunoSEQ multiplex PCR, and TCRdb kept only the in-frame ones, dropping some. The table has tens of thousands of clones, roughly nine tenths seen once; the top ten hold more than 13%. V lost 3 bases to trimming and J lost 5 bases, with 11 bases between them. The CDR3 is 13 amino acids. Germline CDR1 reads SNHLY; CDR2 reads FYNNEI. The chain combines TRBV2 with TRBJ2-7, with D unclear. This TCR derives from a man aged 60 to 69 with head and neck cancer. The sequenced material came from PBMCs. The CDR3 DNA reads TGTGCCAGCAGTGAGGAACGCCCCCACGAGCAGTACTTC. It specifies CASSEERPHEQYF.